These 18 T cell receptor beta chains share one sample of origin, sequenced in a study of blood T cell repertoires in COVID-19. Only in-frame clones appear in the TCRdb table, and some are missing; sequencing was by immunoSEQ multiplex PCR. The sample records about 180,000 clones, about nine tenths being singletons. Sequences were obtained from peripheral blood. The receptors were gathered from a woman aged 30 to 39 with acute or convalescent COVID-19.

V usage is TRBV30 and J usage is TRBJ1-1; no clear D. There are 12 residues in the CDR3. V lost 1 base and J 5 bases, leaving 8 bases between the germline ends. Germline V gene lookup returns CDR1 GTSNPN and CDR2 SVGIG (reference sequence). CDR3 residues: CAWSAGTTEAFF. The CDR3 nucleotides are TGTGCCTGGAGTGCAGGAACTACTGAAGCTTTCTTT.

V is TRBV11-1 and J is TRBJ2-1; weak D call: TRBD1 (6 bases). Germline V gene lookup returns CDR1 SGHAT and CDR2 FQDESV (reference sequence). V was trimmed by 3 bases and J by 7 bases, leaving 10 bases between them. CDR3 size: 13 residues. CDR3 DNA: TGTGCCAGCAGCTTGGACAGATCGAATGAGCAGTTCTTC. This codes for CASSLDRSNEQFF.

This clone has just one count. The chain joins TRBV12-3 or TRBV12-4 to TRBJ2-7, with 9 bases identical to TRBD2. The trim removed 6 bases at V and 6 bases at J, leaving 3 bases unmatched. The CDR3 is 12 amino acids. CDR3: CASSYSGSEQYF. The CDR3, as DNA: TGTGCCAGCAGCTATAGCGGGAGCGAGCAGTACTTC.

The V and J genes are TRBV7-9 and TRBJ2-6, with D perhaps TRBD1 (6 bases). CDR3 length equals 16 residues. The germline V gene encodes CDR1 SEHNR and CDR2 FQNEAQ (reference sequence). Deletions cut 10 bases from V and 3 bases from J, with 19 bases between. In DNA form, the CDR3 reads TGTGCCAAGGATGCGTCAGGGGCCCTTGGGGCCAACGTCCTGACTTTC. This translates into CAKDASGALGANVLTF.

This clone was observed once. The rearrangement joins TRBV18 to TRBJ2-5, with 11 bases lining up with TRBD2. In germline, CDR1 is KGHSH, CDR2 LQKENI. The CDR3 is made up of 14 amino acids. Unmatched junction bases numbered 1, after V lost 4 bases and J lost 3 bases. The CDR3 loop is CASSRGLAEETQYF. In DNA form, the CDR3 reads TGTGCCAGCTCACGGGGACTAGCGGAAGAGACCCAGTACTTC.

The rearrangement joins TRBV2 to TRBJ2-7; D is perhaps TRBD2 (5 bases). The CDR3 length is 13 residues. Looked up from germline, CDR1 is SNHLY and CDR2 is FYNNEI. V lost 7 bases, J lost 0 bases, and 10 bases lay in between. This chain's CDR3 is CASMRDSSYEQYF. CDR3 in DNA: TGTGCCAGCATGAGGGATAGCTCCTACGAGCAGTACTTC.

This chain links TRBV5-6 with TRBJ1-2, with a weak D call TRBD1 (5 bases). The CDR3 extends over 14 amino acids. V lost 3 bases to trimming and J lost 8 bases, with 17 bases between them. The germline gives CDR1 SGHDT, CDR2 YYEEEE. The DNA for the CDR3 is TGTGCCAGCAGCTGGGAGCGGGGGGTAGGAGGCTACACCTTC. Encoded protein: CASSWERGVGGYTF. The full variable domain, rest sourced from reference TRBV5-6 and TRBJ1-2, is DAGVTQSPTHLIKTRGQQVTLRCSPKSGHDTVSWYQQALGQGPQFIFQYYEEEERQRGNFPDRFSGHQFPNYSSELNVNALLLGDSALYLCASSWERGVGGYTFGSGTRLTVV.

The chain links TRBV2 to TRBJ1-6; 9 positions match TRBD1. Germline CDR1 SNHLY, CDR2 FYNNEI. The V segment lost 7 bases and the J segment 1 base; nucleotides outside the gene matches: 5. The CDR3 totals 16 residues. Here the CDR3 DNA reads TGTGCCAGCATTCCGGGACAGGGATCCTATAATTCACCCCTCCACTTT. Amino acids: CASIPGQGSYNSPLHF.

The chain has TRBV9 and TRBJ1-6, with a tentative D call TRBD1 (5 bases). Trimming stripped 4 bases from V and 13 bases from J, with 18 bases between. The CDR3 extends over 14 amino acids. Germline V gives CDR1 SGDLS, CDR2 YYNGEE. The CDR3 is CASSPTLWDSPLHF. CDR3 coding DNA: TGTGCCAGCAGCCCAACCCTCTGGGACTCCCCCCTCCACTTT.

This clone was seen only once. This chain uses TRBV11-2 with TRBJ2-7; no reliable D call. The V end was cut by 4 bases, the J end by 2 bases, with 9 bases between. This CDR3 contains 13 residues. The germline V gene encodes CDR1 SGHAT and CDR2 FQNNGV. The CDR3 here is CASSYDTTYEQYF. In nucleotides, the CDR3 is TGTGCCAGCAGCTACGACACGACCTACGAGCAGTACTTC.

The chain couples TRBV5-6 to TRBJ2-1, with D unresolved. The CDR3 has 11 residues. CDR1 is SGHDT and CDR2 is YYEEEE in the germline V gene. V lost 5 bases to trimming and J lost 4 bases, with 4 bases between them. CDR3 DNA: TGTGCCAGCAGGTCATACAATGAGCAGTTCTTC. Translation: CASRSYNEQFF.

V is TRBV5-4 and J is TRBJ2-5, with no clear D. The CDR3 runs 12 residues. V dropped 4 bases and J dropped 5 bases, with 9 bases sitting between them. CDR1 SGHNT and CDR2 YYREEE come from the germline V gene (reference sequence). The CDR3 DNA reads as TGTGCCAGCAGCAGCGACCGTGAGACCCAGTACTTC. Protein: CASSSDRETQYF.

The chain combines TRBV7-3 with TRBJ2-3; TRBD2 matches 8 bases. Germline CDR1 and CDR2: SGHTA and FQGTGA. This CDR3 contains 16 residues. The junction had 6 bases not matched to a gene; V was cut back by 1 base and J by 3 bases. This CDR3 is CASSLNGRACTDTQYF. In nucleotides, the CDR3 is TGTGCCAGCAGCTTAAACGGGAGGGCCTGTACAGATACGCAGTATTTT.

The sample holds a few counts of this clone. The CDR3 here is CSVTGQGGGETQYF. The CDR3 DNA is TGCAGCGTCACAGGACAGGGGGGAGGAGAGACCCAGTACTTC. V is TRBV29-1 and J is TRBJ2-5; 10 bases match TRBD1. J was trimmed by 4 bases and V by 6 bases; bases with no gene match: 8. Germline values: CDR1 SQVTM, CDR2 ANQGSEA. The CDR3 covers 14 residues.

This clone occurred once. The chain is built from TRBV9 and TRBJ1-1; TRBD1 might be the D (5 bases). Germline CDR1 SGDLS, CDR2 YYNGEE. This CDR3 is 12 amino acids long. Between the trimmed V and J ends, which lost 0 bases and 8 bases, there was a span of 8 bases. The CDR3 coding sequence is TGTGCCAGCAGCGTAGTTGCAGGGGAAGCTTTCTTT. This sequence encodes CASSVVAGEAFF.

The V call is TRBV7-2, the J call TRBJ2-7; D might be TRBD2 (6 bases). Germline V gives CDR1 SGHTA, CDR2 FQGNSA. V gave up 5 bases and J gave up 12 bases, with 17 bases separating them. This CDR3 comprises 12 residues. DNA of the CDR3: TGTGCCAGCAGCCTACGGGACTCGGGTCGGTACTTC. It specifies CASSLRDSGRYF.

The V call is TRBV7-9, the J call TRBJ2-7, with D tentatively TRBD2 (5 bases). The germline V and J ends were trimmed by 1 base and 2 bases, with 9 bases remaining between them. Germline V CDR1 and CDR2: SEHNR, FQNEAQ (reference sequence). The CDR3 runs 14 residues. CDR3 sequence reads: CASSLGRVPYEQYF. The CDR3 DNA sequence: TGTGCCAGCAGCTTAGGGCGGGTCCCCTACGAGCAGTACTTC.

This chain joins TRBV5-6 and TRBJ2-1; 9 nucleotides align to TRBD1. Germline V gene data show CDR1 as SGHDT and CDR2 as YYEEEE. CDR3 length: 14 residues. With V trimmed by 7 bases and J by 8 bases, 10 bases remained unmatched. The CDR3 DNA follows: TGTGCCAGCTCCCGGGACAGGGATTTCCATGAGCAGTTCTTC. Amino acid sequence: CASSRDRDFHEQFF.